The next 10 T cell receptor beta chains were all read from a single sample in a study. TCRdb re-derived calls from the 5' RACE reads in MiXCR, one entry per CDR3 protein. Of approximately 9,000 distinct CDR3 sequences listed, less than 40% are singletons. Cells sorted as Tregs were CD4+, CD25+ and CD127-/low. Sequencing input: Tregs sorted from blood. Source of these receptors: a female donor with breast cancer.

As concerns this clonotype: A read error may be the cause here, since a much bigger clone is one base away. The rearrangement uses TRBV7-8 and TRBJ2-5; possible D gene TRBD1, 5 bases. The CDR3 is made up of 13 amino acids. Trimming removed 4 bases from V and 2 bases from J, with 8 bases in between. Germline lookup yields CDR1 SGHVS and CDR2 FQNEAQ. This CDR3 reads CASSCGQQETQYF. The CDR3 DNA reads TGTGCCAGCAGCTGTGGACAACAAGAGACCCAGTACTTC.

This chain connects TRBV5-1 to TRBJ2-1, with no clear D. V shed 0 bases and J shed 3 bases, with 4 bases lying between them. This CDR3 is built from 13 residues. From germline, CDR1 is SGHRS and CDR2 YFSETQ. The CDR3 DNA reads TGCGCCAGCAGCTTGGATGACTACAATGAGCAGTTCTTC. It encodes CASSLDDYNEQFF.

There are a few counts of this clonotype. The V and J genes are TRBV5-1 and TRBJ2-7, with 9 bases matching TRBD2. After removal of 3 bases from V and 3 bases from J, the junction contained 4 bases not matched to a gene. The CDR3 contains 14 residues. CDR1 and CDR2 (germline): SGHRS, YFSETQ. The CDR3 reads CASSYSGSHYEQYF. CDR3 in DNA: TGCGCCAGCAGCTATAGCGGGAGTCACTACGAGCAGTACTTC. The full variable domain, with the rest looked up from reference TRBV5-1 and TRBJ2-7, is KAGVTQTPRYLIKTRGQQVTLSCSPISGHRSVSWYQQTPGQGLQFLFEYFSETQRNKGNFPGRFSGRQFSNSRSEMNVSTLELGDSALYLCASSYSGSHYEQYFGPGTRLTVT.

On this clonotype: With a much larger clone just one base away, this may be a read error. The rearrangement links TRBV7-2 to TRBJ2-1, with 8 bases fitting TRBD1. The germline CDR1 and CDR2 sequences are SGHTA and FQGNSA. The CDR3 contains 12 residues. Here the CDR3 reads CVSSLGQAEQFF. The CDR3 DNA reads as TGTGTCAGCAGCTTGGGACAGGCGGAGCAGTTCTTC.

In its sample, this clonotype ranks as medium-sized. The genes are TRBV18 and TRBJ2-3; D is unresolved. The CDR3 covers 12 residues. Germline CDR1 and CDR2: KGHSH and LQKENI. The germline V and J ends were trimmed by 4 bases and 2 bases, with 4 bases remaining between them. DNA of the CDR3: TGTGCCAGCTCACGAACCACAGATACGCAGTATTTT. Translating gives CASSRTTDTQYF.

The chain links TRBV25-1 to TRBJ2-1, with 7 positions matching TRBD2. Germline CDR1 is MGHDK and CDR2 is SYGVNS. V trimming: 4 bases; J trimming: 7 bases; junction bases outside the gene matches: 4. The CDR3 length is 13 residues. The CDR3 DNA reads as TGTGCCAGCAGTGGATCCGGGAGGAATGAGCAGTTCTTC. It codes for CASSGSGRNEQFF.

This clonotype is medium-sized. The chain combines TRBV7-9 with TRBJ2-5; a possible D gene is TRBD1 (5 bases). Germline values: CDR1 SEHNR, CDR2 FQNEAQ (reference sequence). The CDR3 extends over 14 amino acids. With 0 bases removed from V and 5 bases from J, the gap between germline ends came to 10 bases. CDR3 coding DNA: TGTGCCAGCAGCTTAGCCTCAGGGCTTGAGACCCAGTACTTC. This codes for CASSLASGLETQYF. The complete variable domain, with remaining parts taken from reference TRBV7-9 and TRBJ2-5, reads DTGVSQNPRHKITKRGQNVTFRCDPISEHNRLYWYRQTLGQGPEFLTYFQNEAQLEKSRLLSDRFSAERPKGSFSTLEIQRTEQGDSAMYLCASSLASGLETQYFGPGTRLLVL.

Remarks on this clonotype: A read error may explain this, as a much larger clone is one base away. The chain links TRBV7-9 to TRBJ2-1, with no clear D. The germline V gene has CDR1 SEHNR and CDR2 FQNEAQ (reference sequence). This CDR3 spans 11 amino acids. In nucleotides, the CDR3 is TGTGCCAGCAGCTTAGGCAATGAGCAGTGCTTC. Translation gives CASSLGNEQCF.

There are a few counts of this clonotype. The gene calls are TRBV6-5 and TRBJ2-1; the D is unclear. This CDR3 spans 15 amino acids. The V end lost 8 bases, the J end lost 0 bases, and 14 bases lay between the germline ends. CDR1 is MNHEY, CDR2 SVGAGI, per germline. CDR3 protein: CASQRRVSSYNEQFF. The CDR3 region has the DNA TGTGCCAGCCAGAGACGGGTGAGCTCCTACAATGAGCAGTTCTTC.

This clonotype has a handful of counts. The CDR3 carries no conserved terminal phenylalanine or tryptophan, so it likely arises from a read error. The rearrangement uses TRBV24-1 and TRBJ2-3; perhaps TRBD1 as D (5 bases). Trimming shortened V by 3 bases and J by 5 bases, and 14 bases separated the two germline ends. The CDR3 sequence is 15 residues long. The germline V gene has CDR1 KGHDR and CDR2 SFDVKD. The CDR3 spells CATSDTQEKVDTQYL. For the CDR3, the DNA is TGTGCCACCAGTGATACACAGGAAAAAGTAGATACGCAGTATCTT.